This T cell receptor (beta chain) was retrieved from a study of cytomegalovirus exposure and HLA in healthy donors. Whole-study results and caveats: It was in a later analysis that TCR association rates were seen to vary by HLA locus, highest for DRB1 and lowest for HLA-C.

Germline CDR1 is SGHNT and CDR2 is YYREEE (reference sequence). CDR3 size: 14 residues. The germline V and J ends were trimmed by 0 bases and 1 base, with 8 bases remaining between them. Primers: 60 Vbeta forward and 13 Jbeta reverse. Sequencing was performed with immunoSEQ multiplex PCR; in TCRdb, only in-frame clones are kept and a portion is missing. The sample has fewer than 140,000 clones, around 76% seen once. Worth noting for this clone: The antigen is not known.

What was sequenced was PBMCs. The origin of this receptor is a woman in her forties or fifties in good health and CMV-seropositive. The rearrangement joins TRBV5-4 to TRBJ2-7; D call uncertain. In nucleotides, the CDR3 is TGTGCCAGCAGCTTGGCAGGTCTGTCCTACGAGCAGTACTTC. Encoded protein: CASSLAGLSYEQYF.